These T cell receptor beta chains were read from a single sample in a study of CD8 T cells in Susac syndrome. TCRdb analysed the immunoSEQ multiplex PCR reads with MiXCR anew, one entry per CDR3 protein. The sample comprises about 300,000 distinct CDR3 sequences, roughly nine tenths of which are singletons, and about 0.063% rests with the top ten. Material for sequencing was CD4+ T cells from PBMCs. The receptors originated from a human donor with multiple sclerosis. Both conserved end residues are trimmed from each CDR3. The order of the fields is V gene, clone size, J gene, CDR3 protein. Where a row states a size, it is once, few, many or the class of an expanded clone; other rows omit it.

TRBV10-3	.	TRBJ2-1	AISEGSGARSRSSYNEQF
TRBV5-4	.	TRBJ1-1	ASSLTQGRTEAF
TRBV14	.	TRBJ1-1	ASRRQGAWRNTEAF
TRBV28	.	TRBJ1-1	ASRPRNTEAF
TRBV12-3/TRBV12-4	.	TRBJ2-5	ASKSGVKETQY
TRBV20-1	.	TRBJ2-7	SARGGGTSGPRGRNEQY
TRBV29-1	.	TRBJ1-1	SVRDRGPNTEAF
TRBV10-2	.	TRBJ2-1	ASSESRASKQRNEQF
TRBV5-1	.	TRBJ2-5	ASSLVWGGDETQY
TRBV30	.	TRBJ1-2	AWSVVGYRLTGAANYGYT
TRBV7-9	.	TRBJ2-3	ASSPGADTQY
TRBV30	.	TRBJ1-5	AWGMDRDQPQH
TRBV7-9	.	TRBJ2-7	ASSTDRGLYEQY
TRBV29-1	.	TRBJ1-1	SVEKGVYTEAF
TRBV12-3/TRBV12-4	.	TRBJ2-7	ASSLMTGDGDSKAEQY
TRBV5-4	few	TRBJ2-5	ASSPLAGVGETQY
TRBV5-4	.	TRBJ2-7	ASSLVGIHQYEQY
TRBV6-2/TRBV6-3	.	TRBJ2-4	ASAAVLNIQY
TRBV20-1	.	TRBJ1-5	SARRVGNQPQH
TRBV20-1	.	TRBJ1-1	SARGGQANTEAF
TRBV7-3	few	TRBJ1-2	ASSPGQPYGYT
TRBV12-3/TRBV12-4	.	TRBJ1-3	ASSFKESSGNTIY
TRBV7-9	.	TRBJ2-1	ASSVAGINNEQF
TRBV7-9	.	TRBJ2-5	ASSLSVSGETQY
TRBV12-3/TRBV12-4	.	TRBJ2-1	ASSPFIPYNEQF
TRBV19	.	TRBJ1-1	ASSIEAARGTEAF
TRBV4-3	.	TRBJ2-7	ASSQAVPGQAVFEQY
TRBV10-1	.	TRBJ1-4	ASSGSVSEKLF
TRBV29-1	.	TRBJ2-5	SVLTWGGGLQETQY
TRBV5-1	.	TRBJ2-1	ASRASGDYNEQF
TRBV7-9	.	TRBJ2-1	ASSRGGSPYNEQF
TRBV6-6	few	TRBJ2-1	ASRTSSYNEQF
TRBV2	.	TRBJ1-1	ASRPQGQNTEAF
TRBV19	.	TRBJ2-7	ASSTGPYEQY
TRBV29-1	.	TRBJ2-1	SVGLNGNEQF
TRBV7-3	.	TRBJ2-5	ASSSLGGPGTQY
TRBV2	.	TRBJ1-1	ASSGQGGDTNEAF
TRBV19	.	TRBJ2-5	ASSYPFETQY
TRBV25-1	.	TRBJ2-4	ASSQGTGKNIQY
TRBV3-1	.	TRBJ2-5	ASSQNSGQQETQY
TRBV29-1	once	TRBJ2-3	SVEQGVGTDTQY
TRBV6-1	once	TRBJ1-2	ASRGGDSFYGYT
TRBV19	.	TRBJ1-5	ASTPGNQPQH
TRBV28	.	TRBJ2-5	ASRVGLGYQETQY
TRBV28	.	TRBJ2-6	ASSSGTGTGANVLT
TRBV29-1	.	TRBJ2-4	SVRTGEGKNIQY
TRBV29-1	.	TRBJ1-5	SVMFNSNQPQH
TRBV3-1	.	TRBJ1-4	ASSLTRGAGEKLF
TRBV29-1	.	TRBJ2-6	SVILSSSGANVLT
TRBV7-3	.	TRBJ2-1	ASSRWTSGSNEQF
TRBV28	.	TRBJ2-1	ASSLYLWASGKIHNEQF